This T cell receptor (beta chain) derives from a study of CD8+CD57+ T cells in acquired aplastic anemia. Looking at the study overall: Sorted CD4+ and CD8+ cells gave a mean 3.2 ug DNA, range 0.2 to 27.4 ug. General observations from the study: A significant difference in CD8+ Simpson's diversity between patients and controls was not found. About 29 CD8+ CDR3 sequences occurred in both the patients and the controls.

A note on this clonotype: Its antigen is undetermined.

The CDR3 runs 16 residues. V was clipped by 6 bases and J by 2 bases; unmatched bases: 11. Germline V CDR1 and CDR2: KGHSH, LQKENI. Patients chosen for sequencing had CD8+CD57+ cells that had expanded, as shown by flow cytometry. TCR beta VDJ and CDR3 were profiled, and genomic DNA was the template. TCRdb recomputed calls from the reads with MiXCR, one row per CDR3 protein. The table has just over 450,000 distinct CDR3 sequences, about a third seen once. The sample consisted of sorted CD4+, CD8+, or CD8+CD57+ T cells (not recorded which) from PBMCs. The origin of this receptor is a human donor with aplastic anemia. The chain recombines TRBV18 with TRBJ2-7; 9 nucleotides align to TRBD1. In DNA, the CDR3 is TGTGCCAGCTCCCAAGGGATACAGGGGGCAACCTACGAGCAGTACTTC. Translating it yields CASSQGIQGATYEQYF.